This T cell receptor (beta chain) appears in the sequencing data of a study of T-cell reconstitution after alpha-beta-depleted transplantation in children. The V and J ends lost 7 bases and 3 bases respectively, with 22 bases between them. This CDR3 has 17 residues. The germline CDR1 and CDR2 sequences are MNHNS and SASEGT. Findings and limits, study-wide: Recipient T cells and thymic progenitors that survived were the source of the high TCRbeta diversity seen at day 60 in some patients. Counts and diversity of T cells one year after transplant came mostly from newly produced T cells. Several hundred expanded graft clones reportedly supplied alpha-beta T cells about two months after transplant.

As to this clonotype: Its matching antigen is unknown.

Researchers prepared the TCRbeta library using unique molecular identifiers, the study reports. TCRdb itself ran the PCR reads through MiXCR, one entry per CDR3 protein. Of about a million distinct CDR3 sequences detected, about 30% appear once; the ten largest clones hold over 25%. Specimen: PBMCs, mostly from graft donor cells, collected 360 days after TCRalphabeta/CD19-depleted stem cell transplant. The sequence was obtained from a boy in the first two years of life who had a stem cell transplant for SCID, so the T cells may come from the graft donor. V and J are TRBV6-1 and TRBJ1-5; a possible D gene is TRBD1 (6 bases). The CDR3 DNA reads TGTGCCAGCACCGAAAGGGCAACAGGGCAGTTCAATCAGCCCCAGCATTTT. It yields the protein CASTERATGQFNQPQHF.